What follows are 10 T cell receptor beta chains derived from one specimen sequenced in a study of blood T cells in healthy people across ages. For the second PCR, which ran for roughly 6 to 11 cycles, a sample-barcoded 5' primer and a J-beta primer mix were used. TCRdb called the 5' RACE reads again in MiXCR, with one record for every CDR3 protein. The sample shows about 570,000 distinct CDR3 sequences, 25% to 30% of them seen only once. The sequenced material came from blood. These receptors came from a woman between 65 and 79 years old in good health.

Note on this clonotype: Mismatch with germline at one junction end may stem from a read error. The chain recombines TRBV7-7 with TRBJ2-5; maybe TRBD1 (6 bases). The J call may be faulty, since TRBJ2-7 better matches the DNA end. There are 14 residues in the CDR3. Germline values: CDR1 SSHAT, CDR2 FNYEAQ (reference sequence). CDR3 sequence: CASSGVGARNEQYF. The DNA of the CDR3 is TGTGCTAGCAGTGGGGTGGGGGCTCGGAACGAGCAGTACTTC.

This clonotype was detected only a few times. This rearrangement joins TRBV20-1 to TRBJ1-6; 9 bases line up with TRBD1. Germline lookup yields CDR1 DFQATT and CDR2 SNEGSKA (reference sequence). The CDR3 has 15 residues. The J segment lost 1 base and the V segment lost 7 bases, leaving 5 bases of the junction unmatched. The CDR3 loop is CSVQTGGSYNSPLHF. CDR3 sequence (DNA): TGCAGTGTCCAGACAGGGGGGTCCTATAATTCACCCCTCCACTTT.

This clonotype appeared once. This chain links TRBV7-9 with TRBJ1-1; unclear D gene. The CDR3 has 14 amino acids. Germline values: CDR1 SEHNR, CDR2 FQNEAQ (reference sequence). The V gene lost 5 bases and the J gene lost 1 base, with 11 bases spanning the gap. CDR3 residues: CASSNLRGNTEAFF. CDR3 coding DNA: TGTGCCAGCAGCAACCTCCGGGGGAACACTGAAGCTTTCTTT.

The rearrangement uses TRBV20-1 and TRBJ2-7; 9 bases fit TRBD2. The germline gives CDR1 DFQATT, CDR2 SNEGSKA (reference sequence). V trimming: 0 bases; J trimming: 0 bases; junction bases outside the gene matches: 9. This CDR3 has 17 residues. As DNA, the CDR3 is TGCAGTGCTAGAGATAGGGTACTAGCGGGTAGCTCCTACGAGCAGTACTTC. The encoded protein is CSARDRVLAGSSYEQYF.

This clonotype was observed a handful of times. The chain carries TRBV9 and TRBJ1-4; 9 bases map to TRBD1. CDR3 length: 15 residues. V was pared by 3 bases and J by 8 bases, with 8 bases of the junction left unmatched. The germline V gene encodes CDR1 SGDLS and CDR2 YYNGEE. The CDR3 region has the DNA TGTGCCAGCAGCGGTACCGGGACAGGGAAAGAAAAACTGTTTTTT. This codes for CASSGTGTGKEKLFF.

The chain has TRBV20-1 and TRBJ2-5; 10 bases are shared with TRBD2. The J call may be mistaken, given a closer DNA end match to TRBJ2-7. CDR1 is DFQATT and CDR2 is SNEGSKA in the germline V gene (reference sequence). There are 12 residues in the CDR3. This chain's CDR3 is CSARGLADEQYF. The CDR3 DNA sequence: TGCAGTGCTCGAGGACTAGCGGACGAGCAGTACTTC.

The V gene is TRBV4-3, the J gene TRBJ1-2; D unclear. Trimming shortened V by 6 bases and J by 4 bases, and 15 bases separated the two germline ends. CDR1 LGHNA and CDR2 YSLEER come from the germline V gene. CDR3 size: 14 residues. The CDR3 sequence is CASSPTDSGYGYTF. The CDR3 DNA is TGCGCCAGCAGTCCCACAGATTCGGGCTATGGCTACACCTTC.

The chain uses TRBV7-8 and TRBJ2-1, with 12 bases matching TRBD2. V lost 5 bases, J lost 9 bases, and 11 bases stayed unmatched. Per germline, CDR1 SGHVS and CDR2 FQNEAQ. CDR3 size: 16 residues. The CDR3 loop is CASSMSLAGGPTEQFF. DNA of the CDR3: TGTGCCAGCAGCATGTCTCTAGCGGGGGGGCCGACTGAGCAGTTCTTC.

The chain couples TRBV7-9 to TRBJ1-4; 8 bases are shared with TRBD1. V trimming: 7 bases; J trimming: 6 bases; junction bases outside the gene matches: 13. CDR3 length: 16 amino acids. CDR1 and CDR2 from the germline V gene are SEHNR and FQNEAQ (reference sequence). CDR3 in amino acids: CASNFGNRGLDEKLFF. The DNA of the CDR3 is TGTGCCAGCAACTTTGGAAACAGGGGGTTGGATGAAAAACTGTTTTTT.

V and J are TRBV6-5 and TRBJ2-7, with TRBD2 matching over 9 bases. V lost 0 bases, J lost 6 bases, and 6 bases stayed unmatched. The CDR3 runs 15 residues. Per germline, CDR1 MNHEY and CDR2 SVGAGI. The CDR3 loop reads CASSYSSGRISEQYF. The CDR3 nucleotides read TGTGCCAGCAGTTACTCCAGCGGGAGGATTAGCGAGCAGTACTTC.